Listed below are T cell receptor beta chains from one sample, sequenced in a study of CD8+CD57+ T cells in acquired aplastic anemia. TCRdb recomputed calls from the reads with MiXCR, one row per CDR3 protein. The sample has about 160,000 distinct CDR3 sequences, roughly 45% seen once. Input material: sorted CD4+, CD8+, or CD8+CD57+ T cells (not recorded which) from PBMCs. These TCRs come from a human donor in good health. The conserved cysteine and the conserved F or W are not part of the CDR3 here. Each record gives: CDR3 length, J gene, V gene, CDR3 protein.

len: 12; j_gene: TRBJ2-1; v_gene: TRBV2; CDR3aa: ASSARPAGNEQF
len: 13; j_gene: TRBJ2-3; v_gene: TRBV7-2; CDR3aa: ASSLASGSTDTQY
len: 13; j_gene: TRBJ1-5; v_gene: TRBV20-1; CDR3aa: SASFARGANQPQH
len: 14; j_gene: TRBJ1-4; v_gene: TRBV6-5; CDR3aa: ASSYSPGLLGEKLF
len: 13; j_gene: TRBJ1-5; v_gene: TRBV2; CDR3aa: ASKASSLRNQPQH
len: 10; j_gene: TRBJ1-2; v_gene: TRBV24-1; CDR3aa: ATTRGSGGYT
len: 9; j_gene: TRBJ2-1; v_gene: TRBV30; CDR3aa: AWSQRDEQF
len: 13; j_gene: TRBJ1-5; v_gene: TRBV19; CDR3aa: ASTDRVRSNQPQH
len: 12; j_gene: TRBJ2-7; v_gene: TRBV6-1; CDR3aa: ASSEVLVAREQY
len: 13; j_gene: TRBJ2-5; v_gene: TRBV10-2; CDR3aa: ASSDWGAESETQY
len: 14; j_gene: TRBJ2-1; v_gene: TRBV15; CDR3aa: ATSRGTSGSYNEQF
len: 13; j_gene: TRBJ2-7; v_gene: TRBV7-9; CDR3aa: ASSSHRGLLYEQY
len: 13; j_gene: TRBJ1-4; v_gene: TRBV5-5; CDR3aa: ASSLWGTGVEKLF
len: 16; j_gene: TRBJ1-2; v_gene: TRBV11-2; CDR3aa: ASSLELNLPREGYGYT
len: 15; j_gene: TRBJ1-2; v_gene: TRBV5-1; CDR3aa: ASSWGAEYGANYGYT
len: 11; j_gene: TRBJ1-6; v_gene: TRBV7-2; CDR3aa: ASSQDRVSPLH
len: 15; j_gene: TRBJ2-2; v_gene: TRBV10-3; CDR3aa: AIRRMERGANTGELF
len: 14; j_gene: TRBJ2-1; v_gene: TRBV4-2; CDR3aa: ASGQEASGSGDEQF
len: 12; j_gene: TRBJ2-7; v_gene: TRBV7-6; CDR3aa: ASSPDASGYEQY
len: 11; j_gene: TRBJ2-5; v_gene: TRBV20-1; CDR3aa: SAVPDSQETQY
len: 12; j_gene: TRBJ2-3; v_gene: TRBV7-2; CDR3aa: ASSFGLVTDTQY
len: 12; j_gene: TRBJ2-7; v_gene: TRBV14; CDR3aa: ASSQVGVGYEQY
len: 13; j_gene: TRBJ2-7; v_gene: TRBV12-3/TRBV12-4; CDR3aa: ASSLGQGGSYEQY
len: 12; j_gene: TRBJ2-7; v_gene: TRBV7-8; CDR3aa: ASSPGQGTWEQY
len: 12; j_gene: TRBJ2-1; v_gene: TRBV11-2; CDR3aa: ASSLRTLTNEQF
len: 13; j_gene: TRBJ2-1; v_gene: TRBV2; CDR3aa: ASSVGTGENNEQF
len: 15; j_gene: TRBJ1-1; v_gene: TRBV25-1; CDR3aa: ASSLPGQGAKVTEAF
len: 10; j_gene: TRBJ2-7; v_gene: TRBV7-3; CDR3aa: ASSPLSYEQY
len: 15; j_gene: TRBJ2-3; v_gene: TRBV20-1; CDR3aa: SARASLGQGATDTQY
len: 11; j_gene: TRBJ2-4; v_gene: TRBV6-5; CDR3aa: ASRTGGENIQY
len: 12; j_gene: TRBJ2-7; v_gene: TRBV4-1; CDR3aa: ASSPRQALYEQY
len: 15; j_gene: TRBJ2-3; v_gene: TRBV4-2; CDR3aa: ASSLWTGTASTDTQY
len: 12; j_gene: TRBJ2-1; v_gene: TRBV2; CDR3aa: ASSGGTRGREQF
len: 12; j_gene: TRBJ2-7; v_gene: TRBV20-1; CDR3aa: SAVLAVSSYEQY
len: 13; j_gene: TRBJ2-3; v_gene: TRBV4-1; CDR3aa: ASSQDRGTTDTQY
len: 11; j_gene: TRBJ1-2; v_gene: TRBV19; CDR3aa: ATRVQGTYGYT
len: 13; j_gene: TRBJ2-5; v_gene: TRBV5-1; CDR3aa: ASSPGTGVQETQY
len: 9; j_gene: TRBJ2-7; v_gene: TRBV12-3/TRBV12-4; CDR3aa: ASRPDNEQY
len: 16; j_gene: TRBJ2-7; v_gene: TRBV5-4; CDR3aa: ASSSGLYSGVITYEQY
len: 13; j_gene: TRBJ2-1; v_gene: TRBV11-2; CDR3aa: ASSLSPGLAVEQF
len: 15; j_gene: TRBJ2-5; v_gene: TRBV25-1; CDR3aa: ASSGVGPGAEVETQY
len: 15; j_gene: TRBJ2-7; v_gene: TRBV20-1; CDR3aa: SARDSGFSGLIYEQY
len: 13; j_gene: TRBJ2-3; v_gene: TRBV7-9; CDR3aa: ASRRTPTSGDTQY
len: 11; j_gene: TRBJ2-1; v_gene: TRBV7-6; CDR3aa: ASSFGTLNEQF
len: 12; j_gene: TRBJ1-5; v_gene: TRBV20-1; CDR3aa: SAKTGNSNQPQH
len: 13; j_gene: TRBJ2-2; v_gene: TRBV9; CDR3aa: ASSVVPGSTGELF
len: 13; j_gene: TRBJ2-2; v_gene: TRBV6-1; CDR3aa: ASKLAGGPSGELF
len: 11; j_gene: TRBJ2-1; v_gene: TRBV2; CDR3aa: ASSTGRDNEQF
len: 12; j_gene: TRBJ2-2; v_gene: TRBV7-3; CDR3aa: ASSSPLRTGELF
len: 12; j_gene: TRBJ1-1; v_gene: TRBV11-3; CDR3aa: ASSLGSVNTEAF
len: 13; j_gene: TRBJ2-3; v_gene: TRBV2; CDR3aa: ASRRTFSSTDTQY
len: 14; j_gene: TRBJ1-2; v_gene: TRBV19; CDR3aa: DSSIGVNTANYGYT
len: 10; j_gene: TRBJ1-2; v_gene: TRBV14; CDR3aa: ASMGRTYGYT
len: 14; j_gene: TRBJ2-2; v_gene: TRBV15; CDR3aa: ATSSRGQGDTGELF
len: 13; j_gene: TRBJ1-6; v_gene: TRBV14; CDR3aa: ASSQGESVSSPLH
len: 12; j_gene: TRBJ1-2; v_gene: TRBV20-1; CDR3aa: SANQGQPNYGYT
len: 13; j_gene: TRBJ1-4; v_gene: TRBV9; CDR3aa: ASSVGSVVEEKLF
len: 12; j_gene: TRBJ2-1; v_gene: TRBV10-3; CDR3aa: AISAGKAANEPF
len: 12; j_gene: TRBJ2-1; v_gene: TRBV19; CDR3aa: ASSAWTSLNEQF